This T cell receptor (beta chain) was captured by sequencing in a study of T cell responses to AZD1222 COVID-19 vaccine. General study results and limits: The sample set comprised mostly white British donors with more females, and clonal diversity was possibly underestimated.

Repertoires were generated with immunoSEQ multiplex PCR, while TCRdb's copy carries only in-frame clones and drops some. This sample has 120,000 or so clones, with more than 75% found just once. Notes on this clone: Antigen: not known.

V was trimmed by 5 bases and J by 4 bases, leaving 17 bases between them. CDR3 length: 15 amino acids. Germline loops: CDR1 SGHVS, CDR2 FQNEAQ. This clonotype was obtained from an adult who received the AZD1222 COVID-19 vaccine. The specimen comprised peripheral blood, sampled 28 days after the second AZD1222 dose. The V gene is TRBV7-8, the J gene TRBJ1-2; perhaps TRBD1 as D (6 bases). In DNA form, the CDR3 reads TGTGCCAGCAGCGCGTACAGGGTCACTATCTATGGCTACACCTTC. Translated, it gives CASSAYRVTIYGYTF.